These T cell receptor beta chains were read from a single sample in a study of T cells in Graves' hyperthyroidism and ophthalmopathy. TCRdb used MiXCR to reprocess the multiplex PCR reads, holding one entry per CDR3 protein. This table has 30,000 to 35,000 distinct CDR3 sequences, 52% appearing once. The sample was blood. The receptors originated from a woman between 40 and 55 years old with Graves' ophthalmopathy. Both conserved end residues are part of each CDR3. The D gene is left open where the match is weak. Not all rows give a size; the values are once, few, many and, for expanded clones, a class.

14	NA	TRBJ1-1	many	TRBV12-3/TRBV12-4	CASSAQVGPGEAFF	TGTGCCAGCAGTGCCCAGGTGGGGCCGGGTGAAGCTTTCTTT
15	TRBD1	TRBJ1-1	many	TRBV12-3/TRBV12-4	CASSLNRGPGTEAFF	TGTGCCAGCAGTTTGAACAGGGGGCCGGGCACTGAAGCTTTCTTT
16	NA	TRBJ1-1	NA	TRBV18	CASSPFDLSQGTEAFF	TGTGCCAGCTCACCTTTCGATCTTTCGCAGGGGACTGAAGCTTTCTTT
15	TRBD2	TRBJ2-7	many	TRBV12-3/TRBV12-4	CASSSFSGRAYEQYF	TGTGCCAGCAGCTCCTTTAGCGGGAGGGCCTACGAGCAGTACTTC
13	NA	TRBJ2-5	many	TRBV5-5	CASSQRLEETQYF	TGTGCCAGCAGCCAAAGACTAGAAGAGACCCAGTACTTC
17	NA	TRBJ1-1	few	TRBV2	CARDSGGVDISSTEAFF	TGTGCTAGAGATTCAGGAGGGGTTGATATAAGCAGCACTGAAGCTTTCTTT
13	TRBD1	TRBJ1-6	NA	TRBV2	CASSVTGDSPLHF	TGTGCCAGCAGTGTGACAGGGGATTCACCCCTCCACTTT
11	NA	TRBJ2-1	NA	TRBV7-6	CASSPGNKQFF	TGTGCCAGCAGCCCTGGCAATAAGCAGTTCTTC
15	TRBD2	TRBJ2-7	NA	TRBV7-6	CASSLASSGMYEQYF	TGTGCCAGCAGCTTAGCGTCTAGCGGGATGTACGAGCAGTACTTC
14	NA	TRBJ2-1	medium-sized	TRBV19	CASSILEDSAEQFF	TGTGCCAGTAGTATACTAGAGGATAGCGCTGAGCAGTTCTTC
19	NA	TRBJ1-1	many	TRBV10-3	CAISIGDLRWVKSYSEAFF	TGTGCCATCAGCATAGGGGACCTCAGATGGGTTAAATCTTACTCTGAAGCTTTCTTT
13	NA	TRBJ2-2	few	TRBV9	CASSPSGTGELFF	TGTGCCAGCTCACCATCAGGGACCGGGGAGCTGTTTTTT
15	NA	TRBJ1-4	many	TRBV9	CASSSDGRENEKLFF	TGTGCCAGCAGCTCGGACGGACGAGAAAATGAAAAACTGTTTTTT
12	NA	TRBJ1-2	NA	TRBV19	CASKGEHYGYTF	TGTGCCAGTAAAGGGGAGCACTATGGCTACACCTTC
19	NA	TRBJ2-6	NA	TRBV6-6	CASSGTGSETPSGANVLTF	TGTGCCAGCAGCGGTACGGGTAGCGAAACACCCTCTGGGGCCAACGTCCTGACTTTC
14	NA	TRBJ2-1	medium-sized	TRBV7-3	CASSLNLGHYEQFF	TGTGCCAGCAGCTTGAATCTGGGGCACTATGAGCAGTTCTTC
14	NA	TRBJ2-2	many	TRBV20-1	CSASTGLNTGELFF	TGCAGTGCTAGTACAGGGCTCAACACCGGGGAGCTGTTTTTT
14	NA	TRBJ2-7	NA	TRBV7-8	CASSLEGRGIEQYF	TGTGCCAGCAGCTTAGAAGGTCGGGGTATCGAGCAGTACTTC
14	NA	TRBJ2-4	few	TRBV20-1	CSAPTGGGQNIQYW	TGCAGTGCCCCGACTGGGGGGGGCCAAAACATTCAGTACTGG
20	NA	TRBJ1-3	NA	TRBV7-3	CASSRDRSYEQYFGPGTIYF	NA
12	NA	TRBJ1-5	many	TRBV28	CASTDGNQPQHF	TGTGCCAGCACGGACGGGAATCAGCCCCAGCATTTT
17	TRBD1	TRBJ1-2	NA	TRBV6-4	CASSDSEGGTGGLGHTF	TGTGCCAGTAGTGACTCTGAGGGGGGGACAGGGGGCTTGGGCCACACCTTC
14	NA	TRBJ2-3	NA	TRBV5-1	CASSLEPSTDTQYF	TGCGCCAGCAGCTTGGAGCCTAGCACAGATACGCAGTATTTT
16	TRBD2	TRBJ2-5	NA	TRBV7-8	CASSLRSGSPQETQYF	TGTGCCAGCAGTCTCCGTAGCGGGAGCCCCCAAGAGACCCAGTACTTC
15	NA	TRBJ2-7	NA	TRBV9	CASSVAGTAGSEQYF	TGTGCCAGCAGCGTAGCAGGGACCGCCGGTAGCGAGCAGTACTTC
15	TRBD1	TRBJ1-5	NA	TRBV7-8	CASSLTGGLTQPQHF	TGTGCCAGCAGCTTGACAGGGGGATTAACTCAGCCCCAGCATTTT
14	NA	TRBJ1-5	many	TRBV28	CASSLYGDNQPQHF	TGTGCCAGCAGTTTGTACGGAGATAATCAGCCCCAGCATTTT
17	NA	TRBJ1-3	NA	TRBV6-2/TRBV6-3	CASSPHLAGQEVNTIYF	TGTGCCAGCAGCCCCCACTTGGCAGGGCAAGAGGTAAACACCATATATTTT
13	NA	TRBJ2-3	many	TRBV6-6	CASDSGNTDTQYF	TGTGCCAGCGATTCCGGCAACACAGATACGCAGTATTTT
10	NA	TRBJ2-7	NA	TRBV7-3	CASKGREQYF	TGTGCCAGCAAGGGTCGCGAGCAGTACTTC
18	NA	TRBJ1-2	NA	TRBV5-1	CASSEAGTHEHRGGGYTF	TGCGCCAGCAGCGAAGCTGGGACTCATGAACACCGGGGAGGCGGCTACACCTTC
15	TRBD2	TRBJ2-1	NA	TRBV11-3	CASSSRLAGANEQFF	TGTGCCAGCAGCTCTCGACTAGCGGGAGCCAATGAGCAGTTCTTC
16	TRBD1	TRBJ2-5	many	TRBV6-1	CASSFWTGDPQETQYF	TGTGCCAGCAGCTTTTGGACAGGGGATCCACAAGAGACCCAGTACTTC
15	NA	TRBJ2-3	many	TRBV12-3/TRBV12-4	CASSTTSPSTDTQYF	TGTGCCAGCAGTACGACTAGTCCCAGCACAGATACGCAGTATTTT
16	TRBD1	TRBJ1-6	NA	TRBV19	CASTTGTAMTNSPLHF	TGTGCCAGTACCACCGGGACAGCTATGACTAATTCACCCCTCCACTTT
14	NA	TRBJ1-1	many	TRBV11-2	CASSFAGENTEAFF	TGTGCCAGCAGCTTTGCAGGGGAGAACACTGAAGCTTTCTTT
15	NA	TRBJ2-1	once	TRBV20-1	CSTSGGGGQYNEQFF	TGCAGCACTTCGGGGGGCGGGGGACAATACAATGAGCAGTTCTTC
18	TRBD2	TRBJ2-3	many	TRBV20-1	CSARELAGAGYSSDTQYF	TGCAGTGCTAGAGAATTAGCGGGAGCCGGGTATTCGTCAGATACGCAGTATTTT
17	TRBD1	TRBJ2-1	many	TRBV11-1	CASRLNRGGSSYNEQFF	TGTGCCAGCCGACTAAACCGAGGGGGCAGCTCCTACAATGAGCAGTTCTTC
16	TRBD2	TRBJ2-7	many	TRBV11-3	CASRALAGGPAYEQYF	TGTGCCAGCAGAGCTCTAGCGGGGGGGCCGGCCTACGAGCAGTACTTC
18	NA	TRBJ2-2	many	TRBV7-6	CASSLLHWGSTNTGELFF	TGTGCCAGCAGCTTACTCCACTGGGGGTCTACGAACACCGGGGAGCTGTTTTTT
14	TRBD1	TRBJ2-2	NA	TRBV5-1	CASSIQGFAGELFF	TGCGCCAGCAGCATACAGGGGTTCGCCGGGGAGCTGTTTTTT
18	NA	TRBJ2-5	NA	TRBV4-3	CASSQRYQGGLGGETQYF	TGCGCCAGCAGCCAAAGGTACCAGGGGGGATTGGGAGGAGAGACCCAGTACTTC
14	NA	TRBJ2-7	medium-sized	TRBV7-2	CASSLGGSSNEQYF	TGTGCCAGCAGCCTCGGTGGTAGCAGCAACGAGCAGTACTTC
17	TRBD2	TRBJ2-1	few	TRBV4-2	CASSQELGLAGVNEQFF	TGTGCCAGCAGCCAAGAACTGGGACTAGCGGGAGTCAATGAGCAGTTCTTC
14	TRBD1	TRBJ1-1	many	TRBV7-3	CASSIGQGNTEAFF	TGTGCCAGCAGCATCGGACAGGGGAACACTGAAGCTTTCTTT
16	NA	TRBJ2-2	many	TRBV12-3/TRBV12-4	CASSLAFPGNTGELFF	TGTGCCAGCAGTTTAGCGTTTCCGGGGAACACCGGGGAGCTGTTTTTT
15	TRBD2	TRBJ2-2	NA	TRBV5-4	CASSGGGGNTGELFF	TGTGCCAGCAGCGGCGGGGGGGGGAACACCGGGGAGCTGTTTTTT
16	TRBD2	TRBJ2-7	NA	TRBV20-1	CSARVKGREGHSEQYF	TGCAGTGCTAGAGTTAAGGGGCGGGAGGGCCACAGCGAGCAGTACTTC
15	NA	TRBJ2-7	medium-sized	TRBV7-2	CASSLARRGMYEQYF	TGTGCCAGCAGCTTAGCGCGTCGCGGGATGTACGAGCAGTACTTC
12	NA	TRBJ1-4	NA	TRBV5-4	CASSSENEKLFF	TGTGCCAGCAGCTCTGAAAATGAAAAACTGTTTTTT
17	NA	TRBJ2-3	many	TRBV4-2	CASSQDNGGMGADTQYF	TGTGCCAGCAGCCAAGATAACGGCGGAATGGGCGCAGATACGCAGTATTTT
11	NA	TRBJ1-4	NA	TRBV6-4	CASSDVGTSVF	TGTGCCAGCAGTGACGTCGGGACGTCAGTTTTT
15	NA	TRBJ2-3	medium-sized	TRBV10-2	CASRGGGGNTDTQYF	TGCGCCAGCAGGGGGGGCGGGGGTAACACAGATACGCAGTATTTT
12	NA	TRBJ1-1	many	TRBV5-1	CASSQGPYEAFF	TGCGCCAGCAGCCAGGGCCCGTATGAAGCTTTCTTT
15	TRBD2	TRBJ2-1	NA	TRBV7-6	CASSWGLAGNNEQFF	TGTGCCAGCAGCTGGGGACTAGCGGGTAACAATGAGCAGTTCTTC
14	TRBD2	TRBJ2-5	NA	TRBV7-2	CASNFAGGQETQYF	TGTGCCAGCAACTTTGCGGGGGGCCAAGAGACCCAGTACTTC